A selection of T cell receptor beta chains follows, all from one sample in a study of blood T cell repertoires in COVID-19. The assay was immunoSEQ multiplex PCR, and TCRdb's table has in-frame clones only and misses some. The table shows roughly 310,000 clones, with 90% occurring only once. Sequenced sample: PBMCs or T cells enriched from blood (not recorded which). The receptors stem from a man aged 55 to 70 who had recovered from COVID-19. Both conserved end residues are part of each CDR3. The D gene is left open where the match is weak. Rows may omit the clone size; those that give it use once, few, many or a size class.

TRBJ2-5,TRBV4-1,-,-,CASSQGTGIQETQYF,TGCGCCAGCAGCCAAGGTACAGGGATTCAAGAGACCCAGTACTTC
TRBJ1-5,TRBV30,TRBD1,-,CAWTGTGNQPQHF,TGTGCCTGGACGGGGACAGGGAATCAGCCCCAGCATTTT
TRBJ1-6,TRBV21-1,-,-,CASSKGNGSMGNYNSPLHF,TGTGCCAGCAGCAAAGGCAACGGGAGTATGGGAAATTATAATTCACCCCTCCACTTT
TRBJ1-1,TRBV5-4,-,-,CASSSPKRNTEAFF,TGTGCCAGCAGCTCTCCTAAGCGGAACACTGAAGCTTTCTTT
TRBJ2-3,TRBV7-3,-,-,CASSLSGQSTDTQYF,TGTGCCAGCAGCTTAAGCGGACAGAGCACAGATACGCAGTATTTT
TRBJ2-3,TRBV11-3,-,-,CASSLSFAEASTDTQYF,TGTGCCAGCAGCTTAAGCTTTGCGGAGGCTAGCACAGATACGCAGTATTTT
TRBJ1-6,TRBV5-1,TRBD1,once,CASSISPGTGTNSPLHF,TGCGCCAGCAGCATATCCCCCGGGACAGGGACTAATTCACCCCTCCACTTT
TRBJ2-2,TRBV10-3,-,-,CAISGGSGSGELFF,TGTGCCATCAGTGGAGGCAGCGGGTCCGGGGAGCTGTTTTTT
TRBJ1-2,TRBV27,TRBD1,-,CASSPDRGIGYTF,TGTGCCAGCAGTCCGGACAGGGGTATTGGCTACACCTTC
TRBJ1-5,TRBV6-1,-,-,CASSVSRAVSNQPQHF,TGTGCCAGCAGTGTGTCCAGGGCTGTAAGCAATCAGCCCCAGCATTTT
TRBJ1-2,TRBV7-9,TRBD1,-,CASSLDGTGLYGYTF,TGTGCCAGCAGCTTAGATGGGACAGGATTGTATGGCTACACCTTC
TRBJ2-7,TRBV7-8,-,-,CASSTAGEQYF,TGTGCCAGCAGCACCGCGGGTGAGCAGTACTTC
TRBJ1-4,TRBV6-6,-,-,CASSGHTSNEKLFF,TGTGCCAGCAGTGGACACACCTCTAATGAAAAACTGTTTTTT
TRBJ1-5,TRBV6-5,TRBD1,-,CASRPGTVYNQPQHF,TGTGCCAGCAGACCCGGGACAGTTTATAATCAGCCCCAGCATTTT
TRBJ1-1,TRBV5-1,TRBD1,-,CASSFTGEPNTEAFF,TGCGCCAGCAGCTTTACAGGGGAACCGAACACTGAAGCTTTCTTT
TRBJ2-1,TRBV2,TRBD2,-,CASREGRAGAYEQFF,TGTGCCAGCAGGGAGGGTCGAGCGGGAGCCTATGAGCAGTTCTTC
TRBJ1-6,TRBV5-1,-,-,CASSLDYGSINSPLHF,TGCGCCAGCAGCTTGGACTACGGATCAATTAATTCACCCCTCCACTTT
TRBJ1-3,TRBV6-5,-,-,CASRLSQERGNTIYF,TGTGCCAGCAGATTGTCACAGGAACGAGGAAACACCATATATTTT
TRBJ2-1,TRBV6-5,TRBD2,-,CASSRLAGGYNEQFF,TGTGCCAGCAGCAGACTAGCGGGAGGCTACAATGAGCAGTTCTTC
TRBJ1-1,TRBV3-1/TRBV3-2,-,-,CASSQGLWNTEAFF,TGTGCCAGCAGCCAGGGACTTTGGAACACTGAAGCTTTCTTT
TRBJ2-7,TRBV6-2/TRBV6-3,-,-,CASSRRGTYEQYF,TGTGCCAGCAGTCGACGGGGAACCTACGAGCAGTACTTC
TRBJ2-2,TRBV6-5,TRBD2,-,CASSSGLAGTGELFF,TGTGCCAGCAGTTCCGGACTAGCGGGCACCGGGGAGCTGTTTTTT
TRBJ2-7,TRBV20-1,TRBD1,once,CSASLGTGYEQYF,TGCAGTGCTAGTCTAGGGACAGGGTACGAGCAGTACTTC
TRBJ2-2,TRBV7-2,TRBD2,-,CASISGTSGGLNTGELFF,TGTGCCAGCATCTCCGGGACTAGCGGGGGGCTCAACACCGGGGAGCTGTTTTTT
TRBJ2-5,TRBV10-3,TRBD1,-,CATALQGSETQYF,TGTGCCACTGCGTTACAGGGGTCCGAGACCCAGTACTTC
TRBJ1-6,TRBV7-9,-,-,CASSLVSRGSPLHF,TGTGCCAGCAGCTTAGTTTCCCGGGGTTCACCCCTCCACTTT
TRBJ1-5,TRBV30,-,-,CAWSDRLNQPQHF,TGTGCCTGGAGTGATCGTCTTAATCAGCCCCAGCATTTT
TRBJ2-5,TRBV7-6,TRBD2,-,CASSLGLAGGRETQYF,TGTGCCAGCAGCTTAGGACTAGCGGGGGGACGAGAGACCCAGTACTTC
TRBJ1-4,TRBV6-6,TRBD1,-,CASSPRGTGNEKLFF,TGTGCCAGCAGTCCTAGAGGGACAGGGAATGAAAAACTGTTTTTT
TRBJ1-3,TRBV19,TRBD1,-,CASSIRQGARNTIYF,TGTGCCAGTAGTATCCGACAGGGGGCTCGGAACACCATATATTTT
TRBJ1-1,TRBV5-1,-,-,CASSLSGPEAFF,TGCGCCAGCAGCTTATCTGGGCCTGAAGCTTTCTTT
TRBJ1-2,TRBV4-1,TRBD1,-,CASSQRGQGDYGYTF,TGCGCCAGCAGCCAACGCGGACAGGGCGACTATGGCTACACCTTC
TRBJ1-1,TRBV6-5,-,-,CASSYVVRGRGEAFF,TGTGCCAGCAGTTACGTTGTTAGGGGGAGGGGAGAAGCTTTCTTT
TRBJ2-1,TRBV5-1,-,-,CASSLLPGSYNEQFF,TGCGCCAGCAGCTTGCTACCAGGCTCCTACAATGAGCAGTTCTTC
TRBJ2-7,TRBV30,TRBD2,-,CAWSVQPGGSYEQYF,TGTGCCTGGAGTGTACAACCGGGAGGGTCCTACGAGCAGTACTTC
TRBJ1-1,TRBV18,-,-,CASSPKNFHSVNTEAFF,TGTGCCAGCTCTCCGAAGAATTTTCACTCGGTGAACACTGAAGCTTTCTTT
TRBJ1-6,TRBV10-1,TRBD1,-,CAIPGTGYNSPLHF,TGCGCCATCCCGGGGACAGGGTATAATTCACCCCTCCACTTT
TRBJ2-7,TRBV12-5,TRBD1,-,CASGLGQGVGEQYF,TGTGCTAGTGGTCTAGGACAGGGGGTCGGCGAGCAGTACTTC
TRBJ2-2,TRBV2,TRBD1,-,CASGTGAGGELFF,TGTGCCAGCGGGACAGGGGCAGGCGGGGAGCTGTTTTTT
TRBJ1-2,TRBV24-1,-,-,CATSDFSANYGYTF,TGTGCCACCAGTGATTTCTCAGCTAACTATGGCTACACCTTC
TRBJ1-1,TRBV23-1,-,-,CASSPNSPENTEAFF,TGCGCCAGCAGTCCCAATTCCCCAGAGAACACTGAAGCTTTCTTT
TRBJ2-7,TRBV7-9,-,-,CASSSPSRDIAEQYF,TGTGCCAGCAGCTCGCCCTCCCGGGACATCGCTGAGCAGTACTTC
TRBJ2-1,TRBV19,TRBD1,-,CASSIGRGPGNEQFF,TGTGCCAGTAGTATAGGCAGGGGGCCGGGGAATGAGCAGTTCTTC
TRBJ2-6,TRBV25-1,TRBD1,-,CASSEGTGVGRGANVLTF,TGTGCCAGCAGTGAGGGTACAGGGGTAGGTCGAGGGGCCAACGTCCTGACTTTC
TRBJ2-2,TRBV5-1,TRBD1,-,CASSLAGTGGDTGELFF,TGCGCCAGCAGCTTGGCCGGGACAGGGGGTGACACCGGGGAGCTGTTTTTT
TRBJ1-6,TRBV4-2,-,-,CASSQLGGASYNSPLHF,TGTGCCAGCAGCCAATTGGGGGGGGCCTCCTATAATTCACCCCTCCACTTT
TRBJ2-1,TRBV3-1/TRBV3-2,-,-,CASNTKDSLYNEQFF,TGTGCCAGCAACACCAAGGACAGCCTCTACAATGAGCAGTTCTTC
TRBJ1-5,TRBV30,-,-,CAWSVSSHQPQHF,TGTGCCTGGAGTGTGAGTAGCCATCAGCCCCAGCATTTT
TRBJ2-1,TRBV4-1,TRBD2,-,CASSQESSGSGYEQFF,TGCGCCAGCAGCCAAGAGTCGAGCGGGAGTGGGTATGAGCAGTTCTTC
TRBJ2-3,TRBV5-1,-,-,CASSLSARVADTQYF,TGCGCCAGCAGCTTGAGCGCCAGAGTTGCAGATACGCAGTATTTT
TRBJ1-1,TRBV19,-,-,CASSIPLAGGGNTEAFF,TGTGCCAGTAGTATTCCCCTCGCCGGGGGGGGGAACACTGAAGCTTTCTTT
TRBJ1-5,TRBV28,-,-,CASSFQGHQPQHF,TGTGCCAGCAGTTTCCAGGGCCATCAGCCCCAGCATTTT
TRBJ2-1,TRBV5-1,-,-,CASSSGTINNEQFF,TGCGCCAGCAGCTCCGGGACAATCAACAATGAGCAGTTCTTC
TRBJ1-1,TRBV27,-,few,CASSELGAETEAFF,TGTGCCAGCAGTGAGCTGGGGGCGGAAACTGAAGCTTTCTTT
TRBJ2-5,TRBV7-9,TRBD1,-,CASSHGTALGETQYF,TGTGCCAGCAGCCACGGGACAGCGCTAGGGGAGACCCAGTACTTC